This T cell receptor (beta chain) was recorded in a study of T-cell reconstitution after alpha-beta-depleted transplantation in children. General study results and limits: Among T cells one year after transplant, newly produced cells accounted for most counts and diversity. Several hundred rapidly expanded clones from non-depleted graft cells reportedly supplied alpha-beta T cells about two months post-transplant. Certain patients had high TCRbeta diversity at day 60, and it came from recipient T cells and thymic progenitors that survived.

With respect to this clonotype: Its matching antigen is unknown.

CDR1 and CDR2 from the germline V gene are MNHNS and SASEGT. There are 16 residues in the CDR3. Trimming left V 6 bases short and J 1 base short, with 15 bases between. Preparation of the TCRbeta library used unique molecular identifiers. From the PCR reads, TCRdb called clonotypes with MiXCR, one entry per CDR3 protein. The table lists 330,000 or so distinct CDR3 sequences, roughly 7.8% of them singletons. The chain has TRBV6-1 and TRBJ2-2; TRBD1 might be the D (6 bases). This TCR was recovered from a female patient aged 2 to 10 who had a stem cell transplant for Fanconi anemia, so the T cells may come from the graft donor. Source: peripheral blood, taken 360 days after TCRalphabeta/CD19-depleted stem cell transplant. CDR3 residues: CASSRPTGLNTGELFF. CDR3 DNA: TGTGCCAGCAGCCGACCCACAGGGTTGAACACCGGGGAGCTGTTTTTT.